The entry below gives a single T cell receptor beta chain sequence along with its context. Its cognate antigen is unknown. The data originate from a study of T-cell reconstitution after alpha-beta-depleted transplantation in children. Study-wide points: About two months after transplant, alpha-beta T cells reportedly came from several hundred expanded graft clones. T-cell counts and diversity were attributed mostly to newly produced T cells one year after transplant. In some patients, recipient T cells and intrathymic progenitors surviving conditioning explained high day-60 diversity.

As it was prepared, the TCRbeta library received unique molecular identifiers. TCRdb used MiXCR to reprocess the PCR reads, holding one entry per CDR3 protein. The table lists 90,000 to 100,000 distinct CDR3 sequences, under 25% of them singletons. Unmatched junction bases numbered 12, after V lost 4 bases and J lost 2 bases. This CDR3 contains 17 residues. CDR1 and CDR2 (germline): SGHKS, YYEKEE (reference sequence). Specimen: PBMCs, collected before TCRalphabeta/CD19-depleted stem cell transplant. The clonotype comes from a boy between 2 and 10 years old with acute lymphoblastic leukemia, due to receive a stem cell transplant. This sequence joins TRBV5-5 and TRBJ2-7; TRBD2 aligns across 10 bases. CDR3 loop: CASSPGLVAGGAYEQYF. Written as DNA, the CDR3 is TGTGCCAGCAGCCCCGGTTTAGTAGCGGGAGGAGCCTACGAGCAGTACTTC. Complete variable domain (other parts from reference TRBV5-5 and TRBJ2-7): DAGVTQSPTHLIKTRGQQVTLRCSPISGHKSVSWYQQVLGQGPQFIFQYYEKEERGRGNFPDRFSARQFPNYSSELNVNALLLGDSALYLCASSPGLVAGGAYEQYFGPGTRLTVT.